This T cell receptor (beta chain) was observed in a study of beta chain features in type 1 diabetes. The whole isolated RNA underwent reverse transcription, so sequencing captured expressed TCRB transcripts. Sequencing was performed with immunoSEQ multiplex PCR; in TCRdb, only in-frame clones are kept and a portion is missing. Here the sample spans more than 150,000 clones, around 13% being singletons. In total, each donor contributed a single heparinised blood draw that averaged around 100 mL. Germline V gene lookup returns CDR1 SGHRS and CDR2 YFSETQ. The length of the CDR3 is 21 residues. The junction had 23 bases not matched to a gene; V was cut back by 4 bases and J by 6 bases.

The sequenced sample consisted of central memory CD4+ T cells from blood. This clonotype was sampled from a woman in her late teens or twenties in good health. This chain joins TRBV5-1 and TRBJ1-5; 12 nucleotides align to TRBD1. The CDR3 protein is CASSSQATVSTGTGGGQPQHF. The CDR3 DNA is TGCGCCAGCAGCAGTCAGGCTACTGTCTCGACGGGGACAGGGGGCGGTCAGCCCCAGCATTTT.